This T cell receptor beta chain was captured by sequencing in a study of blood T cells in healthy people across ages. With a J-beta primer mix and a sample-barcoded 5' primer, a second PCR ran about 7 to 12 cycles. The template-switch adaptor, which had 12 random nucleotides, put a tag on each cDNA molecule. TCRdb independently ran MiXCR on the 5' RACE reads; one entry per CDR3 protein. The sample shows 2 million or so distinct CDR3 sequences, 40% to 55% of them seen only once. This clonotype has just a few counts. Antigen unknown. The germline V gene has CDR1 SQVTM and CDR2 ANQGSEA. This CDR3 contains 15 residues. Unmatched junction bases numbered 7, after V lost 3 bases and J lost 1 base. General study points: More naive CD4+ cells and higher diversity marked long-lived donors relative to aged donors.

For every donor, a draw yielded around 10 milliliters of peripheral blood. The total RNA that was extracted per sample amounted to at least 5.5 micrograms. This sequence joins TRBV29-1 and TRBJ2-7, with 9 bases identical to TRBD1. The sequenced material came from blood. The clonotype originates from a woman in her 40s in good health. CDR3 in DNA: TGCAGCGTTGACGGGATGGACAGGGGATCCTACGAGCAGTACTTC. This translates into CSVDGMDRGSYEQYF.